The TCR beta chain under discussion was sequenced for a study of blood T cell repertoires in COVID-19. Overall study context: Samples taken during acute and convalescent COVID-19 were collected in the United States, Italy and Spain. PBMCs, B-cell-depleted T cells, or T cells were the source of the cDNA or gDNA that made up the material.

CDR3 length: 16 residues. The germline V gene encodes CDR1 MNHEY and CDR2 SVGAGI. The V gene end was trimmed by 2 bases and the J gene end by 8 bases; junction bases not matched to a gene: 12. Per the authors' pipeline: From reference gene primer amplification, estimates of nucleated cell counts were derived. The method was immunoSEQ multiplex PCR; TCRdb's version includes in-frame clones alone and lacks a portion of them. V, J and clone size are taken as reported in that table, and D and trimming were inferred from the DNA itself. In the table there are 120,000 to 150,000 clones, approximately 80% of which are singletons.

The sample taken for sequencing was peripheral blood. The chain uses TRBV6-5 and TRBJ2-1; 7 nucleotides align to TRBD2. This TCR derives from a human donor with acute or convalescent COVID-19. The donor label of this sample is uncertain. The CDR3 loop reads CASSYQGSGVQYEQFF. The CDR3 nucleotides are TGTGCCAGCAGTTACCAAGGGAGCGGGGTTCAGTATGAGCAGTTCTTC.